This is a list of T cell receptor beta chains from one sample in a study of cytomegalovirus exposure and HLA in healthy donors. Repertoires were generated with immunoSEQ multiplex PCR, while TCRdb's copy carries only in-frame clones and drops some. The table includes about 100,000 clones, roughly 80% detected once. The specimen sequenced was PBMCs. The receptors come from a man aged 35 to 55 in good health and CMV-seropositive. The CDR3 runs from the conserved cysteine through the conserved F or W. Each record gives: J gene, clone size, V gene, D gene, CDR3 DNA, CDR3 protein. D genes are given only for firm matches. The size entry is marked missing in some rows and otherwise reads once, few, many or a size class.

j_call: TRBJ1-6
clone_size: .
v_call: TRBV7-9
d_call: TRBD1
cdr3_nt: TGTGCCAGCGGACACAGGGGAGCAAATTCACCCCTCCACTTT
cdr3_aa: CASGHRGANSPLHF

j_call: TRBJ2-7
clone_size: .
v_call: TRBV7-7
d_call: TRBD2
cdr3_nt: TGTGCTAGCAGCGGAGGACTAGCAGGGTACGAGCAGTACTTC
cdr3_aa: CASSGGLAGYEQYF

j_call: TRBJ1-5
clone_size: .
v_call: TRBV6-6
d_call: .
cdr3_nt: TGTGCCAGCAGTTGGGGGGGAGGGGATCAGCCCCAGCATTTT
cdr3_aa: CASSWGGGDQPQHF

j_call: TRBJ2-7
clone_size: .
v_call: TRBV5-6
d_call: TRBD1
cdr3_nt: TGTGCCAGCAGCTTGGCCGGGGGACAGGGGGCCTACGAGCAGTACTTC
cdr3_aa: CASSLAGGQGAYEQYF

j_call: TRBJ2-3
clone_size: few
v_call: TRBV15
d_call: TRBD2
cdr3_nt: TGTGCCACCAGCAGAGAAAGCGGGAGAGGGACAGATACGCAGTATTTT
cdr3_aa: CATSRESGRGTDTQYF

j_call: TRBJ2-3
clone_size: .
v_call: TRBV7-9
d_call: .
cdr3_nt: TGTGCCAGCAGTTCAGGACTGAACCCAGAACGAACAGATACGCAGTATTTT
cdr3_aa: CASSSGLNPERTDTQYF

j_call: TRBJ2-5
clone_size: once
v_call: TRBV5-1
d_call: .
cdr3_nt: TGCGCCAGCAGCTTGGTGGCTAGTGGGGAGACCCAGTACTTC
cdr3_aa: CASSLVASGETQYF

j_call: TRBJ2-3
clone_size: .
v_call: TRBV7-7
d_call: .
cdr3_nt: TGTGCTAGCAGCTTATCCCGGGCAGATACGCAGTATTTT
cdr3_aa: CASSLSRADTQYF

j_call: TRBJ1-3
clone_size: .
v_call: TRBV18
d_call: TRBD1
cdr3_nt: TGTGCCAGCTCACCACGGGACAGGGCTGGAAACACCATATATTTT
cdr3_aa: CASSPRDRAGNTIYF

j_call: TRBJ1-1
clone_size: .
v_call: TRBV27
d_call: TRBD1
cdr3_nt: TGTGCCAGCAGAACAGGGGGCCTCGTCCATGGATCTGAAGCTTTCTTT
cdr3_aa: CASRTGGLVHGSEAFF

j_call: TRBJ2-7
clone_size: .
v_call: TRBV7-2
d_call: TRBD2
cdr3_nt: TGTGCCAGCAGCTCCAGACTAGCGGGAGGCTACGAGCAGTACTTC
cdr3_aa: CASSSRLAGGYEQYF

j_call: TRBJ2-3
clone_size: .
v_call: TRBV7-5
d_call: .
cdr3_nt: TGTGCCAGAAGCTTATGGGGACTAGCGGGAACCCCCCCGCAGTATTTT
cdr3_aa: CARSLWGLAGTPPQYF

j_call: TRBJ2-3
clone_size: .
v_call: TRBV27
d_call: .
cdr3_nt: TGTGCCAGCAGTTTTTCCCAGGGCAGTTTCTTCACAGATACGCAGTATTTT
cdr3_aa: CASSFSQGSFFTDTQYF

j_call: TRBJ1-4
clone_size: .
v_call: TRBV15
d_call: .
cdr3_nt: TGTGCCACCAGCAGAGATATGGGCAGATTAATGTCTAAACTGTTTTTT
cdr3_aa: CATSRDMGRLMSKLFF

j_call: TRBJ2-5
clone_size: once
v_call: TRBV7-3
d_call: TRBD2
cdr3_nt: TGTGCCAGCAGCTTAAAAGCGGGGGGGCCTCGCGAGACCCAGTACTTC
cdr3_aa: CASSLKAGGPRETQYF

j_call: TRBJ2-7
clone_size: .
v_call: TRBV5-4
d_call: .
cdr3_nt: TGTGCCAGCAGCTCCAGCCAGGGTTGGTTGGACGAGCAGTACTTC
cdr3_aa: CASSSSQGWLDEQYF

j_call: TRBJ2-5
clone_size: .
v_call: TRBV5-1
d_call: TRBD1
cdr3_nt: TGCGCCAGCAGCTACCAACAGGGGGCGGGGGAGACCCAGTACTTC
cdr3_aa: CASSYQQGAGETQYF

j_call: TRBJ2-3
clone_size: .
v_call: TRBV18
d_call: .
cdr3_nt: TGTGCCAGCTCATACCCGGGGACAGATACGCAGTATTTT
cdr3_aa: CASSYPGTDTQYF

j_call: TRBJ1-1
clone_size: once
v_call: TRBV28
d_call: .
cdr3_nt: TGTGCCAGCAGTTTAGGCAGGGCCACTGAAGCTTTCTTT
cdr3_aa: CASSLGRATEAFF

j_call: TRBJ2-1
clone_size: .
v_call: TRBV2
d_call: .
cdr3_nt: TGTGCCAGCACCCTGCAGATAGCGACTGCCGGGAATGAGCAGTTCTTC
cdr3_aa: CASTLQIATAGNEQFF

j_call: TRBJ1-2
clone_size: few
v_call: TRBV6-5
d_call: .
cdr3_nt: TGTGCCAGCAGTTACTCGACCCGAGGCTATGGCTACACCTTC
cdr3_aa: CASSYSTRGYGYTF

j_call: TRBJ1-1
clone_size: .
v_call: TRBV7-9
d_call: .
cdr3_nt: TGTGCCAGCACCCTTAACCAGGGCAACACTGAAGCTTTCTTT
cdr3_aa: CASTLNQGNTEAFF

j_call: TRBJ1-4
clone_size: .
v_call: TRBV13
d_call: .
cdr3_nt: TGTGCCAGCAGCTTTTCCGGGGATGAAAAACTGTTTTTT
cdr3_aa: CASSFSGDEKLFF

j_call: TRBJ2-7
clone_size: .
v_call: TRBV11-2
d_call: TRBD2
cdr3_nt: TGTGCCAGCAGCTTCGGACTAGCGAGAGACGAGCAGTACTTC
cdr3_aa: CASSFGLARDEQYF

j_call: TRBJ2-5
clone_size: .
v_call: TRBV5-4
d_call: .
cdr3_nt: TGTGCCAGCAGCTTGGGGGGCAGGACTAAAGAGACCCAGTACTTC
cdr3_aa: CASSLGGRTKETQYF

j_call: TRBJ2-3
clone_size: .
v_call: TRBV7-9
d_call: .
cdr3_nt: TGTGCCAGCAGGCGTGGGGAGGTCAGCACAGATACGCAGTATTTT
cdr3_aa: CASRRGEVSTDTQYF

j_call: TRBJ2-4
clone_size: few
v_call: TRBV29-1
d_call: .
cdr3_nt: TGCAGCGTTGAAGATCAGGCTTCCAAAAACATTCAGTACTTC
cdr3_aa: CSVEDQASKNIQYF

j_call: TRBJ2-1
clone_size: .
v_call: TRBV4-1
d_call: .
cdr3_nt: TGCGCCAGCAGCCAAGAGGGGCAGGGGCCCTACAATGAGCAGTTCTTC
cdr3_aa: CASSQEGQGPYNEQFF

j_call: TRBJ1-2
clone_size: .
v_call: TRBV28
d_call: .
cdr3_nt: TGTGCCGCGAAGACAGCCTTATGGGGTGGCTACACCTTC
cdr3_aa: CAAKTALWGGYTF

j_call: TRBJ2-1
clone_size: .
v_call: TRBV10-2
d_call: TRBD2
cdr3_nt: TGCGCCAGCAGTTTTACGACTAGCGAAAGTGAGCAGTTCTTC
cdr3_aa: CASSFTTSESEQFF

j_call: TRBJ2-1
clone_size: .
v_call: TRBV19
d_call: .
cdr3_nt: TGTGCCAGTAGTAAACAGGAATTCTACAATGAGCAGTTCTTC
cdr3_aa: CASSKQEFYNEQFF

j_call: TRBJ1-1
clone_size: .
v_call: TRBV7-3
d_call: .
cdr3_nt: TGTGCCAGCAGCTTAACGTTAATTGGGAGCACTGAAGCTTTCTTT
cdr3_aa: CASSLTLIGSTEAFF

j_call: TRBJ2-5
clone_size: .
v_call: TRBV2
d_call: TRBD2
cdr3_nt: TGTGCCAGCAGTGAAGGACTGAATAGCGGGGGGCTCGGAGAGACCCAGTACTTC
cdr3_aa: CASSEGLNSGGLGETQYF

j_call: TRBJ2-1
clone_size: .
v_call: TRBV18
d_call: TRBD2
cdr3_nt: TGTGCCAGCTCACCACCGGTAGCGGGAAGATACAATGAGCAGTTCTTC
cdr3_aa: CASSPPVAGRYNEQFF

j_call: TRBJ2-7
clone_size: .
v_call: TRBV7-2
d_call: .
cdr3_nt: TGTGCCAGCAGCTTAGGAGCCGGGTACGAGCAGTACTTC
cdr3_aa: CASSLGAGYEQYF

j_call: TRBJ2-7
clone_size: .
v_call: TRBV5-1
d_call: .
cdr3_nt: TGCGCCAGCAGCTTGGTCGGGAAGGAGCAGTACTTC
cdr3_aa: CASSLVGKEQYF

j_call: TRBJ1-6
clone_size: few
v_call: TRBV7-2
d_call: TRBD1
cdr3_nt: TGTGCCAGCAGCGAGGACAGGGCAAGGACACCCCTCCACTTT
cdr3_aa: CASSEDRARTPLHF